This TCR beta chain came from a study of shared clonotypes between healthy human individuals. V shed 0 bases and J shed 7 bases, with 12 bases lying between them. Germline CDR1 and CDR2: MNHEY and SMNVEV (reference sequence). The CDR3 loop spans 14 amino acids. This table comes from immunoSEQ multiplex PCR, and its TCRdb copy is limited to in-frame clones, with some not included. This table has over 2,000,000 clones, around 93% appearing once. Positively selected for CCR7, the CD45RO-negative cells used as naive CD8 cells excluded terminally differentiated effector memory CD45RA+ cells. Only Caucasian adults living in Nashville, Tennessee served as donors.

The TCR comes from a young man in good health. Some clones in this sample may be carry-over from other donors' samples. Material for sequencing was naive CD8+ T cells from PBMCs. This sequence joins TRBV27 and TRBJ1-1, with D unclear. The CDR3 DNA reads TGTGCCAGCAGTTTATCACCCGGGATTCATGAAGCTTTCTTT. Translation gives CASSLSPGIHEAFF.